This T cell receptor beta chain was recovered during a study of spatial heterogeneity in lung cancer (dated by TCRdb to about 2019). Study-wide context: The donors were some 76 patients from the lung TRACERx cohort who had early-stage, untreated non-small cell lung cancer. Follow-up PBMC samples were sequenced whenever available, and the median time to follow-up was about 23 months after resection. More beta-chain than alpha-chain transcripts were consistently detected, likely reflecting higher beta-chain transcript abundance. In the raw uncorrected reads, each unique combination of TCR and UMI appeared more than ten times on average. In non-small cell lung cancer, the study made a quantitative comparison of TCR alpha and beta repertoires among multiple tumor regions, matched nontumor lung and blood. Nonsynonymous mutation counts, determined by whole-exome sequencing of tumor tissue, were related to TCR repertoire features. At surgery, both alpha and beta chains were TCR-sequenced in fewer than 250 tumor regions, roughly 64 matched nontumor lung samples and some 58 PBMC samples. Overall results and qualifications from the work: Additional single-cell paired TCR alpha and beta sequencing was considered necessary to confirm, at a functional level, the hypothesis that regional TCRs recognize regional mutations. Only approximately 13 patients were included in comparisons of baseline and follow-up blood repertoires. Ubiquitous expanded tumor TCRs were detected in blood more often at tumor resection than at routine follow-up.

Libraries were made using 5' RACE. The instrument was a NextSeq 500. In the TCR library protocol, a unique molecular identifier was attached to each TCR cDNA molecule so that PCR and sequencing errors could be corrected. The authors' analysis ran thus. Decombinator tools were used for TCR identification, UMI-based error correction and CDR3 extraction. TCRs above a frequency of 2 per 1,000, corresponding to the top 1% of the tumor frequency distribution, were defined as expanded. Rényi diversity was computed with the R vegan package after subsampling each repertoire 100 times to 5,000 TCRs. CDR3 similarity networks were built from amino acid triplet string-kernel similarity, connecting CDR3s with pairwise similarity above 0.82. TCRdb redid the processing of the public reads, applying fastp at Q25 and MiXCR, and retained in-frame beta chains. Under each unique CDR3 protein, matching rows form one entry showing the most common genes and DNA. V and J calls and clone size were set by TCRdb, not the authors. This sample has 55,000 to 75,000 distinct CDR3 sequences in its table, and about 9.5% of those were observed once. The top ten constitute roughly 1.8% of the sample.

Sample time point, as interpreted from the label and publication: blood at routine non-recurrence follow-up after resection. TCR sequencing used whole RNA extracted from tumor and nontumor lung tissue, or from cryopreserved PBMC samples, without cell sorting. Only patients for whom sufficient RNA was available from at least two tumor regions were selected for TCR sequencing. CDR1 and CDR2 are drawn from the germline V gene: MNHEY, SVGEGT. From the cysteine through the phenylalanine, the CDR3 covers 12 amino acids. Only the CDR3 DNA is retained, 36 bases long and in frame from the first base. The germline ends are 7 bases apart after V is trimmed by 6 bases and J by 2 bases. About this clonotype itself: Its recognized antigen is unknown. The sample holds no much larger clone one base away, and base qualities are not on file.

The source was PBMCs, collected at follow-up. This TCR came from a female donor with early-stage non-small cell lung cancer. The sequence joins TRBV6-2 or TRBV6-3 to TRBJ2-5; a weak D assignment points to TRBD2 (5 bases agree). The sequenced DNA is TGTGCCAGCAGGGAGGTACAAGAGACCCAGTACTTC. Its coded protein is CASREVQETQYF.